A single sample is the source of the 21 T cell receptor beta chains below, sequenced in a study of CD8 T cells in Susac syndrome. The authors reverse transcribed roughly 0.5 to 1 ug RNA with random hexamers. TCRdb recomputed calls from the immunoSEQ multiplex PCR reads with MiXCR, one row per CDR3 protein. The repertoire has about 120,000 distinct CDR3 sequences, approximately 90% of them found once; the top ten carry approximately 0.12%. Sequences were obtained from CD8+ T cells from PBMCs. These TCRs come from a human donor in good health.

Worth noting for this clonotype: An end of the junction differs from the germline gene, which may be a read error. J is TRBJ1-1 and V is TRBV19; D gene ambiguous. The CDR3 has 14 amino acids. CDR1 and CDR2 from the germline V gene are LNHDA and SQIVND (reference sequence). The CDR3 DNA follows: TGTGCCAGTAGTATCCGCCGGATGAACACTGAAGCTTCCTTT. The encoded protein is CASSIRRMNTEASF.

The rearrangement links TRBV6-2 or TRBV6-3 to TRBJ2-5; D call uncertain. Germline CDR1 MNHEY, CDR2 SVGEGT. Trimming cost V 4 bases and J 2 bases, with 11 bases left between them. The CDR3 runs 14 residues. The CDR3 loop reads CASSSGQIQETQYF. In DNA, the CDR3 is TGTGCCAGCAGTTCGGGCCAGATTCAAGAGACCCAGTACTTC.

The chain uses TRBV12-3 or TRBV12-4 and TRBJ1-1, with 10 positions matching TRBD1. Trimming took 4 bases from V and 1 from J; bases not matched to a gene: 3. The CDR3 totals 15 residues. Here the CDR3 DNA reads TGTGCCAGCAGTTCCGGACAGGGGGGGAACACTGAAGCTTTCTTT. It yields the protein CASSSGQGGNTEAFF.

The chain couples TRBV11-2 to TRBJ2-3; 15 bases agree with TRBD2. CDR1 is SGHAT and CDR2 is FQNNGV in the germline V gene. The CDR3 is 20 residues long. The junction had 12 bases not matched to a gene; V was cut back by 0 bases and J by 5 bases. The chain's CDR3 is CASSLEIGLAGGPAIDTQYF. The CDR3 coding sequence is TGTGCCAGCAGCTTAGAAATAGGACTAGCGGGAGGGCCGGCGATAGATACGCAGTATTTT.

The V and J genes are TRBV7-6 and TRBJ1-1, with no clear D. CDR3 length: 16 residues. The V and J ends lost 2 bases and 1 base respectively, with 14 bases between them. Germline V gene lookup returns CDR1 SGHVS and CDR2 FNYEAQ. The CDR3 sequence: CASSLNFGQTNTEAFF. CDR3 nucleotides: TGTGCCAGCAGCTTAAATTTCGGTCAGACGAACACTGAAGCTTTCTTT.

V gene TRBV5-4 combines with J gene TRBJ2-1; no firm D call. The CDR3 is 17 residues long. V lost 0 bases to trimming and J lost 4 bases, with 17 bases between them. Germline V gene data show CDR1 as SGHNT and CDR2 as YYREEE (reference sequence). DNA for the CDR3: TGTGCCAGCAGCTTGGGGAAGGCGAGGAGTTCTTACAATGAGCAGTTCTTC. Its translation: CASSLGKARSSYNEQFF.

The V gene is TRBV5-1, the J gene TRBJ1-4, with a tentative D call TRBD1 (6 bases). From germline, CDR1 is SGHRS and CDR2 YFSETQ. V was clipped by 0 bases and J by 3 bases, with 6 bases between them. CDR3 length equals 14 residues. DNA of the CDR3: TGCGCCAGCAGCTTGGCAGGGGCTAATGAAAAACTGTTTTTT. As protein: CASSLAGANEKLFF.

The chain is built from TRBV10-2 and TRBJ1-5, with D perhaps matching TRBD1 (5 bases). The V end lost 5 bases, the J end lost 0 bases, and 11 bases lay between the germline ends. This CDR3 is 15 amino acids long. Germline V gene data show CDR1 as WSHSY and CDR2 as SAAADI. Here the CDR3 reads CASSWDRSSNQPQHF. The DNA of the CDR3 is TGCGCCAGCAGTTGGGACCGAAGTAGCAATCAGCCCCAGCATTTT.

The chain recombines TRBV9 with TRBJ1-2, with 8 bases fitting TRBD1. The V segment lost 4 bases and the J segment 5 bases; nucleotides outside the gene matches: 4. The CDR3 extends over 13 amino acids. Germline-derived CDR1 and CDR2 are SGDLS and YYNGEE. The CDR3 region has the DNA TGTGCCAGCAGCCCTAGGACAGGGTATGGCTACACCTTC. Amino acid sequence: CASSPRTGYGYTF.

This chain joins TRBV7-8 and TRBJ2-7; D may be TRBD1 or TRBD2 (5 bases each). V was pared by 3 bases and J by 2 bases, with 17 bases between. Germline lookup yields CDR1 SGHVS and CDR2 FQNEAQ. The CDR3 consists of 16 residues. CDR3 sequence reads: CASSFRDGTGPYEQYF. CDR3 bases: TGTGCCAGCAGCTTTCGCGACGGGACGGGTCCCTACGAGCAGTACTTC. Variable domain in full (rest from reference TRBV7-8 and TRBJ2-7): GAGVSQSPRYKVAKRGQDVALRCDPISGHVSLFWYQQALGQGPEFLTYFQNEAQLDKSGLPSDRFFAERPEGSVSTLKIQRTQQEDSAVYLCASSFRDGTGPYEQYFGPGTRLTVT.

This chain uses TRBV20-1 with TRBJ2-2, with 8 bases fitting TRBD1. The CDR3 consists of 15 residues. The junction had 5 bases not matched to a gene; V was cut back by 1 base and J by 4 bases. Germline-derived CDR1 and CDR2 are DFQATT and SNEGSKA (reference sequence). CDR3 nucleotide sequence: TGCAGTGCTAGAGGAGACAGGGGAGGCACCGGGGAGCTGTTTTTT. Its protein product is CSARGDRGGTGELFF.

J is TRBJ2-3 and V is TRBV19; possible D gene TRBD1, 5 bases. The CDR3 covers 15 residues. Germline V gene data show CDR1 as LNHDA and CDR2 as SQIVND (reference sequence). The V end lost 4 bases, the J end lost 1 base, and 12 bases lay between the germline ends. CDR3 DNA: TGTGCCAGTAGTACTTGGACAAGTGGCACAGATACGCAGTATTTT. It codes for CASSTWTSGTDTQYF.

The chain joins TRBV19 to TRBJ1-5, with D possibly being TRBD1 (6 bases). Per germline, CDR1 LNHDA and CDR2 SQIVND (reference sequence). Trimming took 7 bases from V and 3 from J, leaving 19 bases between them. The CDR3 loop spans 16 amino acids. CDR3 amino acids: CASNEPGGGLNQPQHF. In DNA, the CDR3 is TGTGCCAGTAACGAACCCGGAGGGGGGCTCAATCAGCCCCAGCATTTT.

The V call is TRBV25-1, the J call TRBJ2-3; D is possibly TRBD2 (5 bases). Germline lookup yields CDR1 MGHDK and CDR2 SYGVNS. The CDR3 is 15 amino acids. V lost 4 bases to trimming and J lost 0 bases, with 11 bases between them. CDR3 nucleotides: TGTGCCAGCAGTGGAGCGGAAACTAGCACAGATACGCAGTATTTT. The encoded protein is CASSGAETSTDTQYF.

This chain joins TRBV9 and TRBJ2-1; D is possibly TRBD1 or TRBD2 (5 bases each). The CDR3 extends over 15 amino acids. Germline CDR1 is SGDLS and CDR2 is YYNGEE. The ends were cut back, 4 bases at V and 5 bases at J, with 16 bases in the middle. CDR3: CASSRGGLGHNEQFF. As DNA, the CDR3 is TGTGCCAGCAGCAGAGGAGGCTTGGGGCACAATGAGCAGTTCTTC.

This chain links TRBV19 with TRBJ1-5, with D hard to call. Germline CDR1 LNHDA, CDR2 SQIVND (reference sequence). The CDR3 has 16 residues. Trimming removed 5 bases from V and 0 bases from J, with 14 bases in between. Here the CDR3 DNA reads TGTGCCAGTAGTTTCGTCGGACGAAATAGCAATCAGCCCCAGCATTTT. Translating gives CASSFVGRNSNQPQHF. Using reference TRBV19 and TRBJ1-5 for the parts outside the CDR3, the full variable domain is DGGITQSPKYLFRKEGQNVTLSCEQNLNHDAMYWYRQDPGQGLRLIYYSQIVNDFQKGDIAEGYSVSREKKESFPLTVTSAQKNPTAFYLCASSFVGRNSNQPQHFGDGTRLSIL.

This sequence joins TRBV20-1 and TRBJ1-3; D is ambiguous. Germline-derived CDR1 and CDR2 are DFQATT and SNEGSKA (reference sequence). The CDR3 has 11 residues. The germline V and J ends were trimmed by 8 bases and 7 bases, with 12 bases remaining between them. The CDR3 sequence: CSCPSGNTIYF. CDR3 nucleotides: TGCAGTTGCCCCTCCGGCAACACCATATATTTT.

This clonotype came up once. The chain couples TRBV29-1 to TRBJ2-7, with D perhaps given as TRBD1 or TRBD2 (5 bases each). Germline V gene lookup returns CDR1 SQVTM and CDR2 ANQGSEA. The CDR3 has 12 residues. Trimming stripped 6 bases from V and 3 bases from J, with 12 bases between. The CDR3 here is CSVGAGSYEQYF. Written as DNA, the CDR3 is TGCAGCGTCGGGGCAGGGAGCTACGAGCAGTACTTC.

V and J are TRBV12-3 or TRBV12-4 and TRBJ1-4; no firm D call. Trimming stripped 1 base from V and 8 bases from J, with 8 bases between. The CDR3 consists of 13 residues. The CDR3 DNA sequence: TGTGCCAGCAGTTTAGGGGAGAGGGAAAAACTGTTTTTT. Amino acid sequence: CASSLGEREKLFF.

The chain combines TRBV7-9 with TRBJ2-7, with a weak D call TRBD1 (6 bases). Germline loops: CDR1 SEHNR, CDR2 FQNEAQ (reference sequence). Deletions cut 0 bases from V and 7 bases from J, with 13 bases between. This CDR3 has 14 amino acids. CDR3 sequence (DNA): TGTGCCAGCAGCTTAGCTGCAGGGGTGGGGGAGCAGTACTTC. Residues: CASSLAAGVGEQYF.

This clonotype was found a few times. The chain carries TRBV12-3 or TRBV12-4 and TRBJ2-2; D is ambiguous. Between the trimmed V and J ends, which lost 3 bases and 4 bases, there was a span of 0 bases. The CDR3 consists of 11 residues. The CDR3 sequence: CASSFTGELFF. Written as DNA, the CDR3 is TGTGCCAGCAGTTTCACCGGGGAGCTGTTTTTT.